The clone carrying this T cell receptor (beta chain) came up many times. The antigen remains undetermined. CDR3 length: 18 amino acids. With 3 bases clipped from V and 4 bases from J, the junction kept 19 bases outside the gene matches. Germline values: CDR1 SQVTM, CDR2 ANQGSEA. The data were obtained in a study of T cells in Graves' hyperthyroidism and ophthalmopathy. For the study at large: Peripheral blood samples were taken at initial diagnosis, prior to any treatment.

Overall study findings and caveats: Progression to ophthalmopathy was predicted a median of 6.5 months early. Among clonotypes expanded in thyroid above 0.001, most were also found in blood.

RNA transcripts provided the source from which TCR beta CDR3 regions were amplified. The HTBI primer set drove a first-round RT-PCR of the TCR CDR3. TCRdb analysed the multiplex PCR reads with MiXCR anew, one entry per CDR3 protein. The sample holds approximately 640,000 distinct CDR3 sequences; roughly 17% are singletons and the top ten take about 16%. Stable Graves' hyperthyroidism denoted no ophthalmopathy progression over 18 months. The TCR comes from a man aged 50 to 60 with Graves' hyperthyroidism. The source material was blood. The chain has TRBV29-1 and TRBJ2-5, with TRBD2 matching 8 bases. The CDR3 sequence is CSVEPILIDGRALETQYF. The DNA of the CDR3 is TGCAGCGTTGAGCCGATCCTGATAGACGGGAGGGCCTTAGAGACCCAGTACTTC. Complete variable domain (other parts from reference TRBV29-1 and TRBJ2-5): SAVISQKPSRDICQRGTSLTIQCQVDSQVTMMFWYRQQPGQSLTLIATANQGSEATYESGFVIDKFPISRPNLTFSTLTVSNMSPEDSSIYLCSVEPILIDGRALETQYFGPGTRLLVL.